This record looks at one T cell receptor (beta chain) sequence and its context. The sample comes from a study of OX40 agonist ivuxolimab in advanced cancers. Data came from immunoSEQ multiplex PCR; TCRdb stores just in-frame clones and leaves some out. The table lists around 94,000 clones, around 87% of them singletons, with 0.31% in the top ten. The V end was cut by 4 bases, the J end by 8 bases, with 15 bases between. Germline V lookup: CDR1 SGHNT, CDR2 YYREEE (reference sequence). The CDR3 is made up of 13 amino acids. The chain uses TRBV5-4 and TRBJ1-2; the D gene is possibly TRBD1 (6 bases). Here the sequenced sample was CD4+ or CD8+ T cells sorted from blood, taken in a trial of the OX40 agonist ivuxolimab. This clonotype originated in an adult with an advanced solid tumor such as melanoma, head and neck, liver or kidney cancer. CDR3 DNA sequence: TGTGCCAGCAGCCAGGACACAGGGTACGGCTACACCTTC. It translates to CASSQDTGYGYTF.